The entry below describes one T cell receptor beta chain. What it binds is not known. The data were taken from a study of radiation and T cells in renal cell carcinoma. Produced via immunoSEQ multiplex PCR; TCRdb's table is partial and in-frame only. The table lists some 22,000 clones, 80% of them singletons. The CDR3 runs to 15 residues. Germline V lookup: CDR1 SGHNT, CDR2 YENEEA. Trimming took 5 bases from V and 7 from J; bases not matched to a gene: 9. The time point was: baseline pretreatment blood. The treatment was: 15 Gy SBRT to primary tumor, nephrectomy 4 weeks later. Overall study findings and caveats: Pretreatment tumor biopsies were lacking, so baseline clonotypes are unknown. From baseline, blood top tumor clonotypes peaked at 2 weeks post-radiation.

The sequence came from a man aged 60 to 75 with renal cell carcinoma. This chain joins TRBV11-3 and TRBJ2-1; TRBD2 matches at 9 bases. The material was blood, obtained from a patient whose treatment included radiotherapy and nephrectomy. The CDR3 nucleotides read TGTGCCAGCAGCGTAAAAAGCGGGAGGCAGAATGAGCAGTTCTTC. Protein: CASSVKSGRQNEQFF.